One TCR beta chain is described in this entry. Its target is not known. The read stops 3 residues short of the end of the CDR3; the missing end is completed from the germline J gene. Using immunoSEQ multiplex PCR, the repertoire was profiled, and TCRdb retains in-frame clones only, with some absent. This table holds tens of thousands of clones. Thawed PBMCs were FACS-sorted into unstimulated CD4+CD25+CD127- regulatory T cells, CD4+CD25- non-regulatory cells, CD4 and CD8 cells. The data derive from a study of Tregs in tolerant kidney transplant recipients. As for the study in general: Recipients received nonmyeloablative bone marrow transplants from related graft donors, with transient mixed chimerism. Notes on the study in general: Antigen-driven expansion was suggested because donor-specific Tregs expanded more than all Tregs in tolerant patients.

V lost 5 bases and J lost 4, with 14 bases in between. The V gene's germline CDR1 is SEHNR and CDR2 FQNEAQ (reference sequence). This CDR3 contains 15 residues. This receptor was identified in a human donor who received a combined kidney and bone marrow transplant. The chain combines TRBV7-9 with TRBJ2-2; D unresolved. The sample here was CD8+ T cells from blood, taken before the transplant. The sequenced part of the CDR3 DNA is TGTGCCAGCAGCCCTTCTGGGCCGGCCACCGGGGAG. Its translation: CASSPSGPATGE. The entire CDR3 protein is CASSPSGPATGELFF.